Listed here are 25 T cell receptor beta chains from one sample, sequenced in a study of blood T cells in healthy people across ages. The use of a sample-barcoded 5' primer and a J-beta primer mix characterized a second PCR of about 7 to 12 cycles. TCRdb analysed the 5' RACE reads with MiXCR anew, one entry per CDR3 protein. Here the sample spans approximately 850,000 distinct CDR3 sequences, approximately 44% being singletons. The specimen was blood. The origin of the receptors is a man in his sixties in good health.

The rearrangement uses TRBV6-2 or TRBV6-3 and TRBJ2-7; D gene unclear. Trimming took 8 bases from V and 2 from J, leaving 16 bases between them. Germline CDR1 reads MNHEY; CDR2 reads SVGEGT. The CDR3 length is 14 residues. The CDR3 protein is CASAGRLSTYEQYF. DNA of the CDR3: TGTGCCAGCGCCGGCCGGCTATCGACCTACGAGCAGTACTTC.

This clonotype was seen only a few times. The chain couples TRBV12-3 or TRBV12-4 to TRBJ2-3, with 9 bases that match TRBD1. The CDR3 is made up of 14 amino acids. Trimming cost V 4 bases and J 7 bases; bases outside gene matches: 6. The CDR3 region is CASSSDRGTHTQYF. CDR3 nucleotide sequence: TGTGCCAGCAGTTCGGACAGGGGAACGCATACGCAGTATTTT.

The chain links TRBV7-2 to TRBJ2-7; the match to TRBD2 covers 8 bases. In germline, CDR1 is SGHTA, CDR2 FQGNSA. The J segment lost 7 bases and the V segment lost 6 bases, leaving 23 bases of the junction unmatched. This CDR3 has 18 amino acids. The CDR3 here is CASRPPRPGGAIRNEQYF. DNA for the CDR3: TGTGCCAGCAGGCCCCCGAGACCCGGGGGGGCCATTAGAAATGAGCAGTACTTC. Filled out from reference TRBV7-2 and TRBJ2-7, the complete variable domain reads GAGVSQSPSNKVTEKGKDVELRCDPISGHTALYWYRQSLGQGLEFLIYFQGNSAPDKSGLPSDRFSAERTGGSVSTLTIQRTQQEDSAVYLCASRPPRPGGAIRNEQYFGPGTRLTVT.

The rearrangement links TRBV27 to TRBJ2-2; D may be TRBD2 (6 bases). Trimming took off 4 bases at V and 4 bases at J, with 16 bases between the two ends. The CDR3 contains 16 residues. Germline CDR1 reads MNHEY; CDR2 reads SMNVEV (reference sequence). Here the CDR3 DNA reads TGTGCCAGCAGTTCCCATTCTGTGGGGGGCACCGGGGAGCTGTTTTTT. It yields the protein CASSSHSVGGTGELFF.

This rearrangement joins TRBV4-1 to TRBJ2-7; the D gene is possibly TRBD1 (5 bases). This CDR3 is 15 amino acids long. Germline V gene data show CDR1 as MGHRA and CDR2 as YSYEKL. Trimming left V 3 bases short and J 3 bases short, with 15 bases between. The CDR3 bases are TGCGCCAGCAGCCAGGATAGGGGATCGTACTACGAGCAGTACTTC. Amino acids: CASSQDRGSYYEQYF.

V is TRBV7-9 and J is TRBJ2-2; tentative D call: TRBD2 (5 bases). The length of the CDR3 is 15 residues. Germline loops: CDR1 SEHNR, CDR2 FQNEAQ (reference sequence). V lost 4 bases, J lost 4 bases, and 13 bases lay in between. Here the CDR3 reads CASSYGPGITGELFF. CDR3 nucleotide sequence: TGTGCCAGCAGCTACGGTCCGGGGATCACCGGGGAGCTGTTTTTT.

The CDR3 DNA follows: TGTGCCAGCACAAGGGTCTGGAATGAAAAACTGTTTTTT. Translation gives CASTRVWNEKLFF. The V and J genes are TRBV6-2 or TRBV6-3 and TRBJ1-4; D is undetermined. The length of the CDR3 is 13 residues. Looked up from germline, CDR1 is MNHEY and CDR2 is SVGEGT. Trimming removed 7 bases at V and 5 bases at J, with 11 bases between.

In this sample, this clonotype turned up many times. At one of its ends the junction is not consistent with the germline gene, which may arise from a read error. The chain couples TRBV5-1 to TRBJ2-7; D gene unclear. The CDR3 runs to 13 residues. Looked up from germline, CDR1 is SGHRS and CDR2 is YFSETQ. CDR3 bases: TGTGCCAGCAGCTTAGAACAGACCTACGAGCAGTACTTC. It translates to CASSLEQTYEQYF.

The DNA of the CDR3 is TGTGCCAGCAGCGCGATCCCGGGACAGAGCGAGCAGTACTTC. Translated, it gives CASSAIPGQSEQYF. The chain carries TRBV7-8 and TRBJ2-7, with 7 bases fitting TRBD1. Trimming cost V 5 bases and J 6 bases; bases outside gene matches: 10. CDR3 length: 14 residues. Germline V lookup: CDR1 SGHVS, CDR2 FQNEAQ.

The chain recombines TRBV13 with TRBJ2-1; 10 nucleotides align to TRBD1. Germline values: CDR1 PRHDT, CDR2 FYEKMQ (reference sequence). With 7 bases clipped from V and 6 bases from J, the junction kept 9 bases outside the gene matches. The CDR3 spans 15 residues. The CDR3 loop reads CASNEGTGEGNEQFF. The CDR3 DNA sequence: TGTGCCAGCAACGAAGGGACAGGGGAAGGCAATGAGCAGTTCTTC.

The chain has TRBV10-3 and TRBJ2-5; 7 bases map to TRBD1. The tail of the sequence fits TRBJ2-7 better, so the J call may be wrong. Germline CDR1 is ENHRY and CDR2 is SYGVKD. The CDR3 spans 14 residues. The CDR3 region has the DNA TGTGCCATCAGTGAGGAAGGGGGCTATTACGAGCAGTACTTC. Amino acid sequence: CAISEEGGYYEQYF.

The J gene is TRBJ2-1, the V gene TRBV3-1; either TRBD1 or TRBD2 may fit D (6 bases each). The CDR3 spans 12 residues. Between the trimmed V and J ends, which lost 4 bases and 11 bases, there was a span of 12 bases. Germline-derived CDR1 and CDR2 are LGHDT and YNNKEL (reference sequence). The CDR3 region has the DNA TGTGCCAGCAGCCCGCAAGGGGGGAAGCAGTTCTTC. This gives the protein CASSPQGGKQFF.

This chain connects TRBV3-1 to TRBJ2-5, with 15 bases matching TRBD2. The CDR3 totals 17 residues. Germline V gene data show CDR1 as LGHDT and CDR2 as YNNKEL (reference sequence). Unmatched junction bases numbered 9, after V lost 4 bases and J lost 6 bases. This CDR3 is CASSLLGTSGRRKTQYF. CDR3 nucleotide sequence: TGTGCCAGCAGCCTCCTAGGGACTAGCGGGAGGAGAAAGACCCAGTACTTC.

The J gene is TRBJ2-1, the V gene TRBV7-2; 16 nucleotides agree with TRBD2. Trimming took 4 bases from V and 4 from J; bases not matched to a gene: 7. Germline CDR1 reads SGHTA; CDR2 reads FQGNSA. The CDR3 is made up of 18 amino acids. The CDR3 region has the DNA TGTGCCAGCAGCTCGGGACTAGCGGGGGGGCCCACTTACAATGAGCAGTTCTTC. Residues: CASSSGLAGGPTYNEQFF.

This clonotype was observed a handful of times. The chain carries TRBV7-9 and TRBJ2-1, with 8 bases identical to TRBD1. V gave up 7 bases and J gave up 9 bases; unmatched junction bases: 5. Germline loops: CDR1 SEHNR, CDR2 FQNEAQ (reference sequence). This CDR3 is 12 amino acids long. The CDR3 DNA reads as TGTGCCAGCACCCGGGGACAGGTTGAGCAGTTCTTC. It specifies CASTRGQVEQFF.

The sample holds a few counts of this clonotype. This chain uses TRBV11-2 with TRBJ2-7; D is possibly TRBD1 (6 bases). CDR3 length: 14 amino acids. The V and J ends lost 0 bases and 3 bases respectively, with 9 bases between them. The germline V gene encodes CDR1 SGHAT and CDR2 FQNNGV. The CDR3 spells CASSLDGGLYEQYF. The CDR3 bases are TGTGCCAGCAGCTTAGATGGGGGCCTCTACGAGCAGTACTTC.

The chain carries TRBV24-1 and TRBJ2-1; 8 bases match TRBD1. Losses at the gene ends were 5 bases for V and 7 bases for J; bases not matched to a gene: 6. This CDR3 comprises 14 residues. Per the germline V gene, CDR1 is KGHDR and CDR2 is SFDVKD. CDR3 nucleotides: TGTGCCACCAGTGGAAGGCGGACAGGGAATGAGCAGTTCTTC. Translating it yields CATSGRRTGNEQFF.

This clonotype has only a few counts. This CDR3 is CASSLGQVSYNEQFF. The CDR3 DNA follows: TGCGCCAGCAGCTTGGGACAGGTATCCTACAATGAGCAGTTCTTC. V usage is TRBV5-1 and J usage is TRBJ2-1; D is possibly TRBD1 (6 bases). The CDR3 extends over 15 amino acids. Germline values: CDR1 SGHRS, CDR2 YFSETQ. V lost 0 bases to trimming and J lost 1 base, with 8 bases between them.

With respect to this clonotype: A junction end diverges from the germline sequence, so it may reflect a read error. The gene calls are TRBV2 and TRBJ2-1; 8 bases fit TRBD2. Germline CDR1 and CDR2: SNHLY and FYNNEI. CDR3 length equals 13 residues. CDR3 sequence (DNA): TGTGCCAGCAGTAAAGCGGGGGCCCCCGGGCAGTTCTTC. Residues: CASSKAGAPGQFF.

This clonotype was seen a handful of times. The J gene is TRBJ1-2, the V gene TRBV6-5; a weak D match, TRBD1 (6 bases). The CDR3 totals 15 residues. Per the germline V gene, CDR1 is MNHEY and CDR2 is SVGAGI. Trimming cost V 4 bases and J 1 base, with 13 bases left between them. The CDR3 is CASSSGVFDNYGYTF. The CDR3 DNA sequence: TGTGCCAGCAGTTCAGGGGTTTTCGATAACTATGGCTACACCTTC.

This sequence joins TRBV3-1 and TRBJ1-6; D is unresolved. Germline V lookup: CDR1 LGHDT, CDR2 YNNKEL (reference sequence). CDR3 length equals 14 residues. V dropped 0 bases and J dropped 10 bases, with 10 bases sitting between them. The DNA for the CDR3 is TGTGCCAGCAGCCAAGATTTGGGGTTATCACCCCTCCACTTT. Protein product: CASSQDLGLSPLHF.

This clonotype appeared a few times. J is TRBJ2-7 and V is TRBV12-3 or TRBV12-4; no firm D call. The CDR3 totals 13 residues. V lost 8 bases, J lost 0 bases, and 11 bases lay in between. Written as DNA, the CDR3 is TGTGCCAGCCGTGGGTCCGGCTCCTACGAGCAGTACTTC. Protein sequence: CASRGSGSYEQYF.

The chain recombines TRBV15 with TRBJ2-7, with 10 bases fitting TRBD1. The DNA end is a closer match to TRBJ2-5, so the J assignment may be wrong. Germline lookup yields CDR1 LNHNV and CDR2 YYDKDF (reference sequence). The CDR3 is 16 residues long. CDR3 in amino acids: CATGAWDRGFKETQYF. The CDR3 DNA reads TGTGCCACCGGAGCGTGGGACAGGGGATTTAAAGAGACCCAGTACTTC.

The chain couples TRBV15 to TRBJ1-2; D gene uncertain. Trimming cost V 0 bases and J 4 bases, with 9 bases left between them. The germline CDR1 and CDR2 sequences are LNHNV and YYDKDF (reference sequence). This CDR3 has 14 residues. The CDR3 sequence: CATSRDAFSYGYTF. The CDR3 DNA reads as TGTGCCACCAGCAGAGATGCGTTTAGCTATGGCTACACCTTC. The variable domain in full, with the rest retrieved from reference TRBV15 and TRBJ1-2, is DAMVIQNPRYQVTQFGKPVTLSCSQTLNHNVMYWYQQKSSQAPKLLFHYYDKDFNNEADTPDNFQSRRPNTSFCFLDIRSPGLGDTAMYLCATSRDAFSYGYTFGSGTRLTVV.

In regard to this clonotype: The junction departs from germline at one end; a sequencing error may be responsible. The chain carries TRBV6-5 and TRBJ2-1; 9 bases match TRBD1. Near its end, the DNA agrees better with TRBJ2-7, so the J call may be wrong. CDR3 length: 15 amino acids. Germline lookup yields CDR1 MNHEY and CDR2 SVGAGI. CDR3 region: CAGSYLDRGGNEQYF. The CDR3 coding sequence is TGTGCCGGCAGTTACTTAGACAGGGGGGGGAACGAGCAGTACTTC.